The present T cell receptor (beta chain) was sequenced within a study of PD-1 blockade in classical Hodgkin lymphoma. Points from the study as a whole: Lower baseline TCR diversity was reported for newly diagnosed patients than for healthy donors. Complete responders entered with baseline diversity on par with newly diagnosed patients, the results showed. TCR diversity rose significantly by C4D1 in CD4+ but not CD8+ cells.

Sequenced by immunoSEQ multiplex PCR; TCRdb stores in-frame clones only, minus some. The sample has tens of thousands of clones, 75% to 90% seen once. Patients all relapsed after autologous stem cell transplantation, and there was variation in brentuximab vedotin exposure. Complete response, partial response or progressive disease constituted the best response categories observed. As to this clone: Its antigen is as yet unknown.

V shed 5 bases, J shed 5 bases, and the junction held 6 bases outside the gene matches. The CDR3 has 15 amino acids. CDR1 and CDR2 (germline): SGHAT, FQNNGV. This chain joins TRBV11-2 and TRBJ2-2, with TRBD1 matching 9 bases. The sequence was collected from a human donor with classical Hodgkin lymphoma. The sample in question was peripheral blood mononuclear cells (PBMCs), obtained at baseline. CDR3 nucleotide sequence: TGTGCCAGCAGCCTCGGACAGGGGACAACCGGGGAGCTGTTTTTT. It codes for CASSLGQGTTGELFF. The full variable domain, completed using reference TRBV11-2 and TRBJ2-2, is EAGVAQSPRYKIIEKRQSVAFWCNPISGHATLYWYQQILGQGPKLLIQFQNNGVVDDSQLPKDRFSAERLKGVDSTLKIQPAKLEDSAVYLCASSLGQGTTGELFFGEGSRLTVL.